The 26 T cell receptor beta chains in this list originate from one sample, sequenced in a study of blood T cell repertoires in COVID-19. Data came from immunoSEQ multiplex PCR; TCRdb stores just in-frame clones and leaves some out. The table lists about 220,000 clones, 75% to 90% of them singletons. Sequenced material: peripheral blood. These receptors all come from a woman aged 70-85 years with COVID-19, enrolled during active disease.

The DNA for the CDR3 is TGTGCCAGCAGCCCCCACCGGGAATCGGGTAATGAGCAGTTCTTC. Translating gives CASSPHRESGNEQFF. The rearrangement joins TRBV9 to TRBJ2-1; maybe TRBD2 (5 bases). CDR3 length equals 15 residues. Germline CDR1 and CDR2: SGDLS and YYNGEE. Trimming cost V 4 bases and J 7 bases, with 18 bases left between them.

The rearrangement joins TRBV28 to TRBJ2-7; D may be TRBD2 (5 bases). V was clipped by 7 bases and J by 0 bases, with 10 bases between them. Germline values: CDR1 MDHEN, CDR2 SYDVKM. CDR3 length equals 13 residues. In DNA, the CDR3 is TGTGCCAGCACCTATGGACTCTCCTACGAGCAGTACTTC. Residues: CASTYGLSYEQYF.

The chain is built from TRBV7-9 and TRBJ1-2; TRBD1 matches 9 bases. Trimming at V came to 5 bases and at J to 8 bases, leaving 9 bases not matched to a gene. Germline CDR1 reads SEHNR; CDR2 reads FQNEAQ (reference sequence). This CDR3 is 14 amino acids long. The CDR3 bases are TGTGCCAGCAGCCCAGACAGGGGGTCACACGGCTACACCTTC. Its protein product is CASSPDRGSHGYTF.

The CDR3 spells CSVEGLRVNTEAFF. CDR3 DNA: TGCAGCGTTGAAGGACTCCGGGTGAACACTGAAGCTTTCTTT. The V call is TRBV29-1, the J call TRBJ1-1; D uncertain. The CDR3 runs 14 residues. Per germline, CDR1 SQVTM and CDR2 ANQGSEA. V was shortened by 1 base and J by 0 bases, with 9 bases between the two germline ends.

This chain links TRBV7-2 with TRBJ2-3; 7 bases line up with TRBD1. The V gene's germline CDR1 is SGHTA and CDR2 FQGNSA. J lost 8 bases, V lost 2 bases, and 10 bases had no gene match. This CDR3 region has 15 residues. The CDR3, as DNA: TGTGCCAGCAGCTTATCATCTTCGACAGGGAGTACGCAGTATTTT. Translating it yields CASSLSSSTGSTQYF.

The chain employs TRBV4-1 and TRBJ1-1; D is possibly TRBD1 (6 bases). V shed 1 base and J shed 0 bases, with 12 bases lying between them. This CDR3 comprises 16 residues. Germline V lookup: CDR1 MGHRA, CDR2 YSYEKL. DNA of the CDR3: TGCGCCAGCAGCCAAGGGATTCAGGGGCTGAACACTGAAGCTTTCTTT. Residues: CASSQGIQGLNTEAFF.

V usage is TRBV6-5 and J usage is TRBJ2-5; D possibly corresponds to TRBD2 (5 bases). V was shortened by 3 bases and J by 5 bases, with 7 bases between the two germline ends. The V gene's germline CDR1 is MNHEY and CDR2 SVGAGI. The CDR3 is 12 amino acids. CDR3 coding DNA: TGTGCCAGCAGTTATTCGGGGGAGACCCAGTACTTC. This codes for CASSYSGETQYF.

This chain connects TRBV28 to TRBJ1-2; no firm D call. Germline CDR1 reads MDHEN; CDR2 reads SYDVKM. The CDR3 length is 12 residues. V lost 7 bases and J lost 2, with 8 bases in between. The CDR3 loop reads CASTGSNYGYTF. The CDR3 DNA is TGTGCCAGCACCGGTTCGAACTATGGCTACACCTTC.

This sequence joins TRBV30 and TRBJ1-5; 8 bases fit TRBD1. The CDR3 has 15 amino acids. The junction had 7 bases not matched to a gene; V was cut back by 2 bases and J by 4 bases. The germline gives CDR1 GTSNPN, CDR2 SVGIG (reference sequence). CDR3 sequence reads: CAWSIGTGRNQPQHF. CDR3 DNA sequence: TGTGCCTGGAGTATTGGGACAGGCCGAAATCAGCCCCAGCATTTT.

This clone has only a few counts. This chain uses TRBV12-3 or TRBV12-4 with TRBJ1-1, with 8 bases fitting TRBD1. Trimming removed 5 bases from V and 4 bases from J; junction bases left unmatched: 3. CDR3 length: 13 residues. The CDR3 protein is CASSGQGFTEAFF. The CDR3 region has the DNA TGTGCCAGCAGTGGACAGGGTTTCACTGAAGCTTTCTTT.

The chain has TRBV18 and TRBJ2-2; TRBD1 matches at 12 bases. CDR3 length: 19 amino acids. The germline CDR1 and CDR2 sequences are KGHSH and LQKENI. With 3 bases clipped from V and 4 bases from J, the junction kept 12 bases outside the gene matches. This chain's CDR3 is CASSPNPGQGARGTGELFF. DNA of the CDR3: TGTGCCAGCTCACCTAATCCGGGACAGGGGGCGCGTGGCACCGGGGAGCTGTTTTTT. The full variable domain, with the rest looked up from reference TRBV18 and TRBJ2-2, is NAGVMQNPRHLVRRRGQEARLRCSPMKGHSHVYWYRQLPEEGLKFMVYLQKENIIDESGMPKERFSAEFPKEGPSILRIQQVVRGDSAAYFCASSPNPGQGARGTGELFFGEGSRLTVL.

In nucleotides, the CDR3 is TGTGCCAGCAGTTTAGATTGGGCCAGCCGCACACTGGAAGCTTTCTTT. It codes for CASSLDWASRTLEAFF. The rearrangement joins TRBV27 to TRBJ1-1; no clear D gene. V was clipped by 2 bases and J by 8 bases, with 21 bases between them. This CDR3 contains 16 residues. Germline loops: CDR1 MNHEY, CDR2 SMNVEV (reference sequence).

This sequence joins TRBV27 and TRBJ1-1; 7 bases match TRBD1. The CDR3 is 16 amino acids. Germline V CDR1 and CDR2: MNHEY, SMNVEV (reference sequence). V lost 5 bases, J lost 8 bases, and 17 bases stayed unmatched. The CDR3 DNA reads TGTGCCAGCAGTCCGCCGGTTAGTGGGACAGTGCGCGAAGCTTTCTTT. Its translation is CASSPPVSGTVREAFF.

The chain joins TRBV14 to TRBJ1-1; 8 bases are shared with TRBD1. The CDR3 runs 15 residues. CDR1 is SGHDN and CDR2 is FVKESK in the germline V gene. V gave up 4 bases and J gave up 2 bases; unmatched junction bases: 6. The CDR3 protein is CASSRLGQANTEAFF. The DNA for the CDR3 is TGTGCCAGCAGCCGATTGGGACAGGCAAACACTGAAGCTTTCTTT.

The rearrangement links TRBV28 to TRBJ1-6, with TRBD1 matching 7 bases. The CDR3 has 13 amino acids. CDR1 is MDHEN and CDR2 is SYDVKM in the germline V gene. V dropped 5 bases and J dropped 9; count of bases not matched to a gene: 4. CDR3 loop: CASSPPGGSPLHF. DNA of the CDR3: TGTGCCAGCAGTCCTCCAGGGGGTTCACCCCTCCACTTT.

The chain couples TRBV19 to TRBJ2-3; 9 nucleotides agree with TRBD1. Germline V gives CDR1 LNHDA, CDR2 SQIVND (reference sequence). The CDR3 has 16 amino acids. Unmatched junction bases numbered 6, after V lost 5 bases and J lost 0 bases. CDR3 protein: CASSSGQGASTDTQYF. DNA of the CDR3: TGTGCCAGTAGTTCGGGACAGGGAGCTAGCACAGATACGCAGTATTTT.

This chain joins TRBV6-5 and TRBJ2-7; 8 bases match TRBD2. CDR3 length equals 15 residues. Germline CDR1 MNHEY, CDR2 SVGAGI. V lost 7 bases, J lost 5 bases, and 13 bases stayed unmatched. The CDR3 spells CASTPSGSGPHEQYF. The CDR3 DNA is TGTGCCAGCACCCCGAGCGGGAGCGGACCGCACGAGCAGTACTTC.

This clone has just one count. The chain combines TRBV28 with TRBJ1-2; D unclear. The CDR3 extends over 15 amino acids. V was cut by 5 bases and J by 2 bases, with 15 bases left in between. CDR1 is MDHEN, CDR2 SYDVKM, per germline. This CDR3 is CASSRGGSPNYGYTF. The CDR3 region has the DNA TGTGCCAGCAGTCGTGGAGGTAGCCCCAACTATGGCTACACCTTC.

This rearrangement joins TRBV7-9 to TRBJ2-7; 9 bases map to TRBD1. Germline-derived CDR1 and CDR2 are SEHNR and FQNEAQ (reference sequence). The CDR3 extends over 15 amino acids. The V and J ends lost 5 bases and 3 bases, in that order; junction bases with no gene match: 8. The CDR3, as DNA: TGTGCCAGCAGCAGTACGGGACAGGGTTTCTACGAGCAGTACTTC. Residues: CASSSTGQGFYEQYF.

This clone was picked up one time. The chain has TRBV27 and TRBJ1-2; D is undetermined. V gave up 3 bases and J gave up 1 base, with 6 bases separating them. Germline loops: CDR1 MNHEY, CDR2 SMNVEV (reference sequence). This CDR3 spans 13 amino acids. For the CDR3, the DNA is TGTGCCAGCAGTTTCAGTAATAACTATGGCTACACCTTC. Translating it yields CASSFSNNYGYTF.

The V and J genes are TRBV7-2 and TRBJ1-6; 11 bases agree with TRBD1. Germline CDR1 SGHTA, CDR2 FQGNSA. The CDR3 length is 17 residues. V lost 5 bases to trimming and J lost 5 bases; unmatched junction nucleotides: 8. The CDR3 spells CASSPHGQGANNSPLHF. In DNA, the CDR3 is TGTGCCAGCAGCCCACACGGACAGGGGGCGAATAATTCACCCCTCCACTTT.

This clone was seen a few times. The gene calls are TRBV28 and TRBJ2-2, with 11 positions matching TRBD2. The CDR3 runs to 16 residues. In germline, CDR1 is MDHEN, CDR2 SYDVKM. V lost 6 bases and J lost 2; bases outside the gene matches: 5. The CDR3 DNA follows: TGTGCCAGCAGGAGTAGCGGGAGGGCAAACACCGGGGAGCTGTTTTTT. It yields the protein CASRSSGRANTGELFF.

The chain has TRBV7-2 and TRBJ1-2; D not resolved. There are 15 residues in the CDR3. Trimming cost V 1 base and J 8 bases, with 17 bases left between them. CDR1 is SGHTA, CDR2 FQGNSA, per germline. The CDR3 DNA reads TGTGCCAGCAGCTTAGGAACAGAACGATATTCGGGCTACACCTTC. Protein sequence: CASSLGTERYSGYTF.

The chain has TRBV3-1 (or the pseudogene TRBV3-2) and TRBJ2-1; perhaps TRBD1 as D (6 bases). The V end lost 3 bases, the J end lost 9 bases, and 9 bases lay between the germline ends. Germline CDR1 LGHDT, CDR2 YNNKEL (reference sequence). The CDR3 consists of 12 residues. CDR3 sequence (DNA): TGTGCCAGCAGCCACCTAGGGGGTGAGCAGTTCTTC. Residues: CASSHLGGEQFF.

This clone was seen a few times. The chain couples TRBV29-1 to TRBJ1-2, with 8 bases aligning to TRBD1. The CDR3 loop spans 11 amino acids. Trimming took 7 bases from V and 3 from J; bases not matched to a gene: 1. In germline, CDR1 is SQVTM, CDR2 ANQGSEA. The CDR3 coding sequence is TGCAGCGCGGGACAGGACTATGGCTACACCTTC. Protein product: CSAGQDYGYTF.

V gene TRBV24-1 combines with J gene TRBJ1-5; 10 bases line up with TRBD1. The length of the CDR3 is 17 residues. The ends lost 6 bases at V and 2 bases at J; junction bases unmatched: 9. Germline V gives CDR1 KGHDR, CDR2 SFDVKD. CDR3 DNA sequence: TGTGCCACCAGTCCCTCGACAGGGGGCAAGGGCAATCAGCCCCAGCATTTT. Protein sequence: CATSPSTGGKGNQPQHF.